Following are 3 T cell receptor beta chains from one sample sequenced in a study of blood T cells in healthy people across ages. PCR was performed a second time for 7 to 11 cycles using a sample-barcoded 5' primer and a J-beta primer mix. TCRdb ran MiXCR on the 5' RACE reads and lists one entry per CDR3 protein. The table includes 650,000 to 700,000 distinct CDR3 sequences, over 40% detected once. Material: blood. The receptors were gathered from an elderly woman in good health.

The chain is built from TRBV29-1 and TRBJ1-6; D is perhaps TRBD1 (6 bases). Per germline, CDR1 SQVTM and CDR2 ANQGSEA. V was trimmed by 7 bases and J by 7 bases, leaving 11 bases between them. The CDR3 extends over 12 amino acids. The CDR3 DNA reads as TGCAGCGACGGGACAAGGAATTCACCCCTCCACTTT. Encoded protein: CSDGTRNSPLHF. The full variable domain, its missing parts supplied by reference TRBV29-1 and TRBJ1-6, is SAVISQKPSRDICQRGTSLTIQCQVDSQVTMMFWYRQQPGQSLTLIATANQGSEATYESGFVIDKFPISRPNLTFSTLTVSNMSPEDSSIYLCSDGTRNSPLHFGNGTRLTVT.

This clonotype was found once. V is TRBV7-9 and J is TRBJ2-2, with 8 bases lining up with TRBD2. J lost 4 bases, V lost 3 bases, and 7 bases had no gene match. CDR3 length equals 16 residues. CDR1 and CDR2 (germline): SEHNR, FQNEAQ (reference sequence). The CDR3 DNA reads as TGTGCCAGCAGCTTGAGCGGGAGTCGGGTCACCGGGGAGCTGTTTTTT. Protein sequence: CASSLSGSRVTGELFF.

The chain carries TRBV20-1 and TRBJ2-7; the D gene could be TRBD1 or TRBD2 (6 bases each). The J call may be incorrect, as the DNA end agrees better with TRBJ2-4. The germline V gene encodes CDR1 DFQATT and CDR2 SNEGSKA (reference sequence). The CDR3 spans 13 residues. The CDR3 sequence is CSAGGPPKNIQYF. CDR3 DNA: TGCAGTGCTGGGGGGCCTCCCAAAAACATTCAGTACTTC.